The 30 T cell receptor beta chains listed next were all sequenced from one sample in a study of cytomegalovirus exposure and HLA in healthy donors. Some clones are missing from TCRdb's copy, which holds only in-frame ones; the method was immunoSEQ multiplex PCR. The table has some 150,000 clones, 85% to 90% seen once. Specimen: PBMCs. The receptors originated from a woman in her thirties in good health and CMV-seropositive.

The chain recombines TRBV2 with TRBJ1-1; D uncertain. CDR3 length: 13 residues. Per germline, CDR1 SNHLY and CDR2 FYNNEI. V dropped 7 bases and J dropped 5 bases, with 14 bases sitting between them. The CDR3 protein is CASNREPGTEAFF. The DNA for the CDR3 is TGTGCCAGCAACCGTGAACCGGGAACTGAAGCTTTCTTT.

The CDR3 coding sequence is TGTGCCAGCAGCCGCCCGGCGGGGGGGAACAATGAGCAGTTCTTC. Translation gives CASSRPAGGNNEQFF. The J gene is TRBJ2-1, the V gene TRBV28; 9 bases are shared with TRBD2. The CDR3 contains 15 residues. Germline V gives CDR1 MDHEN, CDR2 SYDVKM. Trimming cost V 6 bases and J 5 bases; bases outside gene matches: 8.

The CDR3 region is CASTGEGGPLSYEQYF. CDR3 DNA sequence: TGTGCCAGCACCGGGGAGGGGGGACCCCTCTCCTACGAGCAGTACTTC. V usage is TRBV21-1 and J usage is TRBJ2-7; the DNA was not used to check the table's D call, TRBD2. TRBV21-1 is shown as a pseudogene. The CDR3 length is 16 residues.

V usage is TRBV11-2 and J usage is TRBJ1-3; maybe TRBD1 (5 bases). In germline, CDR1 is SGHAT, CDR2 FQNNGV. With 8 bases removed from V and 4 bases from J, the gap between germline ends came to 18 bases. This CDR3 is 15 amino acids long. CDR3 sequence: CASSPGGGFGNTIYF. In DNA, the CDR3 is TGTGCCAGCTCCCCCGGGGGGGGATTCGGAAACACCATATATTTT.

This sequence joins TRBV18 and TRBJ1-5, with D possibly TRBD1 on 5 matching bases. The CDR3 runs to 16 residues. V lost 5 bases and J 6 bases, leaving 20 bases between the germline ends. Germline-derived CDR1 and CDR2 are KGHSH and LQKENI. In nucleotides, the CDR3 is TGTGCCAGCTCATCGGGGACGGGGGACCTGGGTCAGCCCCAGCATTTT. It yields the protein CASSSGTGDLGQPQHF.

The chain employs TRBV5-1 and TRBJ1-1; D not resolved. CDR3 length: 16 amino acids. The V end was cut by 3 bases, the J end by 1 base, with 16 bases between. In germline, CDR1 is SGHRS, CDR2 YFSETQ. The CDR3: CASSSPGGQTNTEAFF. The CDR3 coding sequence is TGCGCCAGCAGCTCCCCGGGAGGTCAGACGAACACTGAAGCTTTCTTT.

The chain recombines TRBV5-5 with TRBJ2-1, with a possible D match to TRBD1 (6 bases). V was trimmed by 4 bases and J by 4 bases, leaving 9 bases between them. CDR3 size: 13 residues. Germline assignment: CDR1 SGHKS and CDR2 YYEKEE (reference sequence). CDR3 sequence (DNA): TGTGCCAGCAGCCCGGACAGTTACAATGAGCAGTTCTTC. The encoded protein is CASSPDSYNEQFF.

This chain joins TRBV6-1 and TRBJ2-5, with D possibly TRBD1 on 6 matching bases. CDR1 and CDR2 (germline): MNHNS, SASEGT. This CDR3 is 16 amino acids long. V was pared by 2 bases and J by 5 bases, with 18 bases between. CDR3 sequence (DNA): TGTGCCAGCAGTGAAAACCCCAGTGGGGGCTTTGAGACCCAGTACTTC. Its translation is CASSENPSGGFETQYF.

This clone occurred a few times. The chain combines TRBV4-2 with TRBJ2-2, with 7 bases identical to TRBD1. The germline V gene encodes CDR1 LGHNA and CDR2 YNFKEQ. J gave up 3 bases and V 0 bases, and 13 bases lay outside the gene matches. There are 19 residues in the CDR3. The CDR3 loop reads CASSQEGVRETGHTGELFF. Written as DNA, the CDR3 is TGTGCCAGCAGCCAAGAAGGGGTAAGGGAGACAGGGCACACCGGGGAGCTGTTTTTT.

This clone has a handful of counts. This chain connects TRBV6-5 to TRBJ2-2, with TRBD1 identical over 7 bases. J lost 2 bases, V lost 6 bases, and 6 bases had no gene match. This CDR3 contains 15 residues. The germline gives CDR1 MNHEY, CDR2 SVGAGI. The CDR3 sequence: CASSPTGVNTGELFF. The CDR3 nucleotides read TGTGCCAGCAGCCCAACAGGGGTTAACACCGGGGAGCTGTTTTTT.

The rearrangement uses TRBV6-6 and TRBJ1-6; D might be TRBD1 (5 bases). The CDR3 has 14 residues. The V end was cut by 3 bases, the J end by 9 bases, with 12 bases between. In germline, CDR1 is MNHNY, CDR2 SVGAGI (reference sequence). The chain's CDR3 is CASSYFQGGSPLHF. The CDR3 DNA reads as TGTGCCAGCAGTTATTTCCAGGGAGGTTCACCCCTCCACTTT.

This clone has a single count. The chain joins TRBV5-1 to TRBJ2-5; 8 bases align to TRBD2. CDR3 length: 16 residues. Germline values: CDR1 SGHRS, CDR2 YFSETQ. V lost 1 base to trimming and J lost 3 bases; unmatched junction nucleotides: 8. The CDR3 reads CASSLLPGLGEETQYF. The CDR3 coding sequence is TGCGCCAGCAGCTTGCTACCGGGACTAGGGGAAGAGACCCAGTACTTC.

The chain has TRBV5-1 and TRBJ1-2; 9 bases map to TRBD1. In germline, CDR1 is SGHRS, CDR2 YFSETQ. After removal of 5 bases from V and 0 bases from J, the junction contained 11 bases not matched to a gene. The CDR3 runs 17 residues. The CDR3 loop reads CASRKTGGQSSNYGYTF. CDR3 in DNA: TGCGCCAGCAGGAAAACAGGGGGCCAATCCTCTAACTATGGCTACACCTTC. The full variable domain, its missing parts supplied by reference TRBV5-1 and TRBJ1-2, is KAGVTQTPRYLIKTRGQQVTLSCSPISGHRSVSWYQQTPGQGLQFLFEYFSETQRNKGNFPGRFSGRQFSNSRSEMNVSTLELGDSALYLCASRKTGGQSSNYGYTFGSGTRLTVV.

Here the CDR3 DNA reads TGTGCCAGCAGCCATCGAGGGGAGGGGGAGCCAGATACGCAGTATTTT. Its translation is CASSHRGEGEPDTQYF. The chain couples TRBV6-4 to TRBJ2-3; TRBD2 might be the D (7 bases). V lost 6 bases, J lost 4 bases, and 20 bases lay in between. The length of the CDR3 is 16 residues. The V gene's germline CDR1 is MRHNA and CDR2 SNTAGT.

J is TRBJ1-2 and V is TRBV10-3; D remains ambiguous. Trimming removed 3 bases at V and 7 bases at J, with 12 bases between. Germline V lookup: CDR1 ENHRY, CDR2 SYGVKD. This CDR3 is 13 amino acids long. The CDR3 spells CAISDERDIGYTF. The DNA of the CDR3 is TGTGCCATCAGTGACGAACGGGATATTGGCTACACCTTC.

The rearrangement uses TRBV10-2 and TRBJ2-7; weak D call: TRBD2 (7 bases). Germline CDR1 and CDR2: WSHSY and SAAADI. The CDR3 runs to 17 residues. The V gene lost 3 bases and the J gene lost 3 bases, with 21 bases spanning the gap. The DNA for the CDR3 is TGCGCCAGCAGTGACTTTGGGACCGGGGGGACAATCTACGAGCAGTACTTC. It yields the protein CASSDFGTGGTIYEQYF.

The chain recombines TRBV7-8 with TRBJ2-3; D is unclear. V gave up 0 bases and J gave up 6 bases, with 7 bases separating them. CDR3 size: 13 residues. The V gene's germline CDR1 is SGHVS and CDR2 FQNEAQ. The CDR3 sequence is CASSLAPRDTQYF. The CDR3 DNA sequence: TGTGCCAGCAGCTTAGCGCCGAGGGATACGCAGTATTTT.

J is TRBJ2-5 and V is TRBV9; TRBD2 might be the D (5 bases). The germline CDR1 and CDR2 sequences are SGDLS and YYNGEE. Trimming cost V 3 bases and J 5 bases, with 20 bases left between them. The CDR3 totals 16 residues. The chain's CDR3 is CASSGSWLAAKETQYF. The CDR3 nucleotides are TGTGCCAGCAGCGGGAGTTGGCTAGCAGCAAAGGAGACCCAGTACTTC.

The V gene is TRBV5-8, the J gene TRBJ1-6; D unresolved. The CDR3 consists of 13 residues. Germline V CDR1 and CDR2: SGHTS, YDEGEE. Trimming pared 5 bases from V and 6 bases from J, leaving 9 bases between. CDR3 protein: CASRRFGNSPLHF. The CDR3 nucleotides read TGTGCCAGCAGGAGGTTCGGTAATTCACCCCTCCACTTT.

This chain uses TRBV18 with TRBJ2-2, with TRBD1 identical over 7 bases. This CDR3 region has 15 residues. Per the germline V gene, CDR1 is KGHSH and CDR2 is LQKENI. Losses at the gene ends were 5 bases for V and 0 bases for J; bases not matched to a gene: 3. DNA for the CDR3: TGTGCCAGCTCAAGGGGACAGCCGAACACCGGGGAGCTGTTTTTT. Protein product: CASSRGQPNTGELFF.

The chain joins TRBV7-2 to TRBJ2-2; possible D gene TRBD2, 6 bases. Germline values: CDR1 SGHTA, CDR2 FQGNSA. The CDR3 contains 16 residues. The V and J ends lost 7 bases and 8 bases respectively, with 23 bases between them. The CDR3 sequence: CASTPSRVGLAGELFF. In nucleotides, the CDR3 is TGTGCCAGCACTCCTAGTAGGGTGGGGCTAGCGGGGGAGCTGTTTTTT.

The chain combines TRBV5-5 with TRBJ1-2, with a possible D match to TRBD1 (5 bases). CDR3 length: 17 amino acids. V shed 1 base and J shed 2 bases, with 18 bases lying between them. Germline CDR1 reads SGHKS; CDR2 reads YYEKEE (reference sequence). The CDR3 bases are TGTGCCAGCAGCTTGCATGGGGCTGGGCAGAGAAACTATGGCTACACCTTC. Amino acids: CASSLHGAGQRNYGYTF. Looking up the rest from reference TRBV5-5 and TRBJ1-2 gives the full variable domain: DAGVTQSPTHLIKTRGQQVTLRCSPISGHKSVSWYQQVLGQGPQFIFQYYEKEERGRGNFPDRFSARQFPNYSSELNVNALLLGDSALYLCASSLHGAGQRNYGYTFGSGTRLTVV.

The rearrangement joins TRBV27 to TRBJ2-7; 9 positions agree with TRBD1. After removal of 2 bases from V and 6 bases from J, the junction contained 8 bases not matched to a gene. CDR3 size: 15 residues. Germline V gives CDR1 MNHEY, CDR2 SMNVEV (reference sequence). The CDR3 nucleotides are TGTGCCAGCAGTTTAAGCGGGACAGGGTATATCGAGCAGTACTTC. Protein product: CASSLSGTGYIEQYF.

The chain couples TRBV28 to TRBJ1-2; D remains unclear. The CDR3 is 15 amino acids. Trimming pared 6 bases from V and 3 bases from J, leaving 17 bases between. The V gene's germline CDR1 is MDHEN and CDR2 SYDVKM. This CDR3 is CASRRGYNPHYGYTF. CDR3 DNA: TGTGCCAGCAGACGGGGATATAATCCGCACTATGGCTACACCTTC.

This clone was found once. The chain has TRBV27 and TRBJ2-6, with 9 bases fitting TRBD1. Germline V gives CDR1 MNHEY, CDR2 SMNVEV (reference sequence). The CDR3 consists of 16 residues. With V trimmed by 10 bases and J by 2 bases, 9 bases remained unmatched. DNA of the CDR3: TGTGCCACAGGACAGGGGTGGACCCCTGGGGCCAACGTCCTGACTTTC. Translated: CATGQGWTPGANVLTF.

The V and J genes are TRBV7-9 and TRBJ2-1, with 14 bases fitting TRBD2. Germline CDR1 and CDR2: SEHNR and FQNEAQ (reference sequence). The junction had 8 bases not matched to a gene; V was cut back by 5 bases and J by 8 bases. The CDR3 length is 16 residues. The CDR3 coding sequence is TGTGCCAGCAGCGTACTGACTAGCGGGAGGGCCGATGAGCAGTTCTTC. Protein: CASSVLTSGRADEQFF.

This rearrangement joins TRBV13 to TRBJ2-3, with 10 bases that match TRBD2. Trimming removed 6 bases from V and 1 base from J; junction bases left unmatched: 4. The CDR3 is 15 residues long. Germline V gene data show CDR1 as PRHDT and CDR2 as FYEKMQ (reference sequence). CDR3 loop: CASRPGTSGTDTQYF. DNA of the CDR3: TGTGCCAGCAGGCCCGGGACTAGCGGCACAGATACGCAGTATTTT.

This chain connects TRBV6-1 to TRBJ2-7, with 8 nucleotides matching TRBD1. V gave up 1 base and J gave up 3 bases; unmatched junction bases: 8. Germline V gene data show CDR1 as MNHNS and CDR2 as SASEGT. The CDR3 consists of 16 residues. CDR3 DNA sequence: TGTGCCAGCAGTGAAGAGGGGGACAGGCCCCGCTACGAGCAGTACTTC. Translation gives CASSEEGDRPRYEQYF.

The chain is built from TRBV6-5 and TRBJ2-7; D may be TRBD2 (5 bases). Germline CDR1 is MNHEY and CDR2 is SVGAGI. Trimming took 2 bases from V and 0 from J, leaving 8 bases between them. CDR3 length: 14 amino acids. CDR3 bases: TGTGCCAGCAGTTACGGGGAGACCTCCTACGAGCAGTACTTC. Protein: CASSYGETSYEQYF.

In DNA, the CDR3 is TGTGCCAGCAGCTTCGAGGGAGGTGGAAACACCATATATTTT. It translates to CASSFEGGGNTIYF. The chain is built from TRBV5-4 and TRBJ1-3; D remains ambiguous. This CDR3 is 14 amino acids long. With 2 bases removed from V and 3 bases from J, the gap between germline ends came to 9 bases. Germline-derived CDR1 and CDR2 are SGHNT and YYREEE (reference sequence).